The TCR beta chain described here comes from a study of cytomegalovirus exposure and HLA in healthy donors. CDR1 is SQVTM and CDR2 is ANQGSEA in the germline V gene. V lost 7 bases and J 0 bases, leaving 12 bases between the germline ends. This CDR3 spans 14 amino acids. Primers: 60 Vbeta forward and 13 Jbeta reverse. This table comes from immunoSEQ multiplex PCR, and its TCRdb copy is limited to in-frame clones, with some not included. Of 100,000 to 150,000 clones in the sample, roughly 70% were seen once. The chain recombines TRBV29-1 with TRBJ2-2; no clear D gene. Material: PBMCs. The source of this sequence is a middle-aged woman in good health and CMV-seropositive. CDR3 sequence reads: CSARHLANTGELFF. In DNA, the CDR3 is TGCAGCGCCCGACACCTCGCGAACACCGGGGAGCTGTTTTTT.